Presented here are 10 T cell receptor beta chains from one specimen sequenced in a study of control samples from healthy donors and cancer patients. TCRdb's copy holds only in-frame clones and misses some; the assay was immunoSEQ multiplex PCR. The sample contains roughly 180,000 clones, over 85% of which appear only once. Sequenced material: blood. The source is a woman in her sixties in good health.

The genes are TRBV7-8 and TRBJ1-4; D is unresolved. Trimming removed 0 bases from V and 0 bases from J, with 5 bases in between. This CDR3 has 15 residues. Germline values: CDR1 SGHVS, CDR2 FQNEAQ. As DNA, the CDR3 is TGTGCCAGCAGCTTAGCAGTTGCAACTAATGAAAAACTGTTTTTT. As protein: CASSLAVATNEKLFF.

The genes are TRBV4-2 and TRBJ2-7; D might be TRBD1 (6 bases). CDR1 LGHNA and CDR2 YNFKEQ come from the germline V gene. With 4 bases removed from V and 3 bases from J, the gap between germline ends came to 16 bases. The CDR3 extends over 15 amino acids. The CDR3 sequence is CASSPGDSGHYEQYF. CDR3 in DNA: TGTGCCAGCAGCCCCGGGGATTCGGGACACTACGAGCAGTACTTC.

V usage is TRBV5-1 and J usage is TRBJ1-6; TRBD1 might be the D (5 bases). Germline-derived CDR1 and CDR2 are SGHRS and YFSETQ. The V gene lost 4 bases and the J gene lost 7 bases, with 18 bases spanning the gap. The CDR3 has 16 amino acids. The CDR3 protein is CASSRWEGGVNSPLHF. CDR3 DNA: TGCGCCAGCAGCCGCTGGGAGGGAGGGGTGAATTCACCCCTCCACTTT. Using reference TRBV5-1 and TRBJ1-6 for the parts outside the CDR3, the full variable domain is KAGVTQTPRYLIKTRGQQVTLSCSPISGHRSVSWYQQTPGQGLQFLFEYFSETQRNKGNFPGRFSGRQFSNSRSEMNVSTLELGDSALYLCASSRWEGGVNSPLHFGNGTRLTVT.

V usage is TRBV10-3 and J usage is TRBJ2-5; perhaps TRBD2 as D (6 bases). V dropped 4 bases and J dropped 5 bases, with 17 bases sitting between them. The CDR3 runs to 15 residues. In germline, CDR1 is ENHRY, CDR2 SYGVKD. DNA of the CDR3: TGTGCCATCAGTGGTGGACCAGGTGGGGGGGAGACCCAGTACTTC. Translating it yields CAISGGPGGGETQYF.

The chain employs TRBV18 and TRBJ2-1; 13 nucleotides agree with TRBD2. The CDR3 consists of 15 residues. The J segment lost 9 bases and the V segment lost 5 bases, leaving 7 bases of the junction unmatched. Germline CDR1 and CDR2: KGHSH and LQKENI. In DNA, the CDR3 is TGTGCCAGCTCAGAAACTAGCGGGGGGGCAATTGAGCAGTTCTTC. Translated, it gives CASSETSGGAIEQFF.

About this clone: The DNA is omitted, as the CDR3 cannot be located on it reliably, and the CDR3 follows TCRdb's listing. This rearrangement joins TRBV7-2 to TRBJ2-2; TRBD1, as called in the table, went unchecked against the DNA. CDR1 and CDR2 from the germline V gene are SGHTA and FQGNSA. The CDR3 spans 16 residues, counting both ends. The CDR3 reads CASSLEQVSLTGELFF.

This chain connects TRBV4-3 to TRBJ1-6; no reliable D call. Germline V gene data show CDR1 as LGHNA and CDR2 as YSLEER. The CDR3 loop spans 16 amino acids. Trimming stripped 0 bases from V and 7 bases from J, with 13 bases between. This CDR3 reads CASSQDLIQLNSPLHF. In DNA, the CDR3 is TGCGCCAGCAGCCAAGATCTAATACAGTTGAATTCACCCCTCCACTTT.

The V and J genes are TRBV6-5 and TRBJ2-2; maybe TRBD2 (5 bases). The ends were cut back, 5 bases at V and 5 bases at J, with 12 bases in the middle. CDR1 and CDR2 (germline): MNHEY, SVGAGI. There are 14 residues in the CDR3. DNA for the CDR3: TGTGCCAGCAGTCCCGGCGGGCAGACCGGGGAGCTGTTTTTT. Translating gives CASSPGGQTGELFF.

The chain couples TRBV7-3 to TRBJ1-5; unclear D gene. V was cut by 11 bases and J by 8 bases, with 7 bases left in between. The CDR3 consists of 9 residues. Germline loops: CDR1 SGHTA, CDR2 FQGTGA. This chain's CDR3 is CALSKPQHF. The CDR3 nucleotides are TGTGCCCTGTCCAAGCCCCAGCATTTT.

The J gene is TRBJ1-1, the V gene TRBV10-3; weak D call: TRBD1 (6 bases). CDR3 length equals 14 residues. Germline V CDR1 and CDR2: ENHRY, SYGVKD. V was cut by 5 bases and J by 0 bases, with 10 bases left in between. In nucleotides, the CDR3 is TGTGCCATCAGTCGGACAGCTATGAACACTGAAGCTTTCTTT. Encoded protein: CAISRTAMNTEAFF.